The source of this T cell receptor (beta chain) is a study of control samples from healthy donors and cancer patients. Only in-frame clones appear in the TCRdb table, and some are missing; sequencing was by immunoSEQ multiplex PCR. The sample has tens of thousands of clones, roughly 80% seen once; the top ten hold roughly 19%. This clone was seen just once. After removal of 4 bases from V and 12 bases from J, the junction contained 9 bases not matched to a gene. CDR3 size: 12 residues. Germline V lookup: CDR1 GTSNPN, CDR2 SVGIG (reference sequence). This TCR was sampled from a man aged 25 to 40 in good health. The V gene is TRBV30, the J gene TRBJ2-1; 7 bases match TRBD2. The sample comprised blood. In DNA form, the CDR3 reads TGTGCCTGGATGGGCGGGGGTCCTACGCAGTTCTTC. This sequence encodes CAWMGGGPTQFF.